The rows below give T cell receptor beta chains drawn from one sample of a study of shared clonotypes between healthy human individuals. The data were produced by immunoSEQ multiplex PCR, yet TCRdb's version contains in-frame clones alone and is incomplete. The sample yields 400,000 to 600,000 clones, 75% to 80% seen once. The sequenced sample consisted of PBMCs. Receptors originate from a woman aged 40 to 49 in good health. Some clones in this sample may be carry-over from other donors' samples. The CDR3 runs from the conserved cysteine through the conserved F or W. The order of the fields is J gene, V gene, D gene, clone size, CDR3 DNA, CDR3 protein. D genes are given only for firm matches. Expanded clones get a size class; other rows say once, few or many, or leave the size out.

TRBJ2-7 | TRBV28 | - | - | TGTGCCAGCAAAAAAGGGGGGCAGGGTCTCTACGAGCAGTACTTC | CASKKGGQGLYEQYF
TRBJ1-2 | TRBV18 | - | - | TGTGCCAGCTCAACCACTTCAGGGGACCTCTATGCGGGCTACACCTTC | CASSTTSGDLYAGYTF
TRBJ1-5 | TRBV28 | - | few | TGTGCCAGCAGTGGAAATCAGCCCCAGCATTTT | CASSGNQPQHF
TRBJ2-3 | TRBV4-3 | TRBD2 | few | TGCGCCAGCAGCCAAGATCTTGCGGGAGGGCCAGATACGCAGTATTTT | CASSQDLAGGPDTQYF
TRBJ1-3 | TRBV18 | - | - | TGTGCCAGCTCACCTTGGGACATTGGAAACACCATATATTTT | CASSPWDIGNTIYF
TRBJ1-2 | TRBV6-1 | TRBD1 | - | TGTGCCAGCAGTGATCTGGGACAGGGAGGCTATGGCTACACCTTC | CASSDLGQGGYGYTF
TRBJ2-1 | TRBV9 | - | - | TGTGCCAGCAGCCCCACCGGGCGAAGGGGGATATACAATGAGCAGTTCTTC | CASSPTGRRGIYNEQFF
TRBJ1-6 | TRBV10-3 | - | - | TGTGCCATCGGTTCGGCAGGGGACAATTCACCCCTCCACTTT | CAIGSAGDNSPLHF
TRBJ1-5 | TRBV5-1 | - | - | TGCGCCAGCAGCTTGGGAGAAGCGGGCGGGAATCAGCCCCAGCATTTT | CASSLGEAGGNQPQHF
TRBJ2-7 | TRBV7-2 | TRBD2 | few | TGTGCCAGCAGCTTAGTACGGAGCGGACTAGCGGGACAAAGCCCGTACTTC | CASSLVRSGLAGQSPYF
TRBJ2-7 | TRBV6-5 | TRBD2 | once | TGTGCCAGCAGTTACTCACCAGCGGGGGCCTACGAGCAGTACTTC | CASSYSPAGAYEQYF
TRBJ2-5 | TRBV11-2 | TRBD2 | - | TGTGCCAGCAGCCCCAGCCTAGCGGGAGGGGTTGAGACCCAGTACTTC | CASSPSLAGGVETQYF
TRBJ2-5 | TRBV2 | TRBD1 | - | TGTGCCAGCGGGGACAGGCGTGAGGAGACCCAGTACTTC | CASGDRREETQYF
TRBJ1-5 | TRBV14 | - | - | TGTGCCAGCAGCCAAGATCGGAGGGCAGAGAATCAGCCCCAGCATTTT | CASSQDRRAENQPQHF
TRBJ1-2 | TRBV9 | - | - | TGTGCCAGCAGCGTAGGTTTTGGGATATATGGCTACACCTTC | CASSVGFGIYGYTF
TRBJ2-7 | TRBV7-2 | TRBD1 | - | TGTGCCAGCAGCTCTAACAGGGGGCCCTACGAGCAGTACTTC | CASSSNRGPYEQYF
TRBJ1-2 | TRBV28 | - | - | TGTGCCACCAGACCACTCCCAGGGACTGTGGGCTACACCTTC | CATRPLPGTVGYTF
TRBJ2-3 | TRBV4-3 | TRBD2 | - | TGCGCCAGCAGCCAAACTAGCGGGAGGGCAGATACGCAGTATTTT | CASSQTSGRADTQYF
TRBJ1-4 | TRBV2 | - | - | TGTGCCAGCAGTGGATCGGGGTTTAATGAAAAACTGTTTTTT | CASSGSGFNEKLFF
TRBJ1-2 | TRBV18 | - | - | TGTGCCAGCTCCATTCGGGGGTACGAGAGGGGCTATGGCTACACCTTC | CASSIRGYERGYGYTF
TRBJ2-7 | TRBV27 | - | - | TGTGCCAGCAGTTCCCCCAGGGGGGGTGGGTCCTACGAGCAGTACTTC | CASSSPRGGGSYEQYF
TRBJ2-7 | TRBV10-3 | TRBD2 | once | TGTGCCACTAAACTAGCGGGAGTAAACGAGCAGTACTTC | CATKLAGVNEQYF
TRBJ1-1 | TRBV11-2 | - | - | TGTGCCAGCAGAAACCTTGGGGGGACTGAAGCTTTCTTT | CASRNLGGTEAFF
TRBJ2-1 | TRBV9 | TRBD2 | few | TGTGCCAGCAGCGAACTAGCGGGAGTTTTGGTGAATGAGCAGTTCTTC | CASSELAGVLVNEQFF
TRBJ2-5 | TRBV7-2 | - | - | TGTGCCAGCAGCTTAATGGCAGCCGGGTCTACACAAGAGACCCAGTACTTC | CASSLMAAGSTQETQYF
TRBJ1-1 | TRBV9 | - | few | TGTGCCAGCAGCGTAGGTCCCTCTCCGGGGGATACTGAAGCTTTCTTT | CASSVGPSPGDTEAFF
TRBJ2-5 | TRBV28 | - | - | TGTGCCAGCAGCTCAGACCCCCCACAGGGAGGGACCCAGTACTTC | CASSSDPPQGGTQYF
TRBJ2-1 | TRBV5-1 | - | - | TGCGCCAGCACCCCTGGTGTGGTAGAGATCGGTGAGCAGTTCTTC | CASTPGVVEIGEQFF
TRBJ1-2 | TRBV27 | - | - | TGTGCCAGCAGCCGCACAGACCACTATGGCTACACCTTC | CASSRTDHYGYTF
TRBJ2-5 | TRBV7-2 | TRBD1 | - | TGTGCCAGCAGCCTAAGACAGGGGTCGGAGACCCAGTACTTC | CASSLRQGSETQYF
TRBJ1-1 | TRBV19 | - | few | TGTGCCAGTTCTCTGGAGGGAGACACTGAAGCTTTCTTT | CASSLEGDTEAFF
TRBJ1-5 | TRBV5-6 | TRBD1 | - | TGTGCCAGCAGCTCGGGACAGGGTGGAGGCATTAGCAATCAGCCCCAGCATTTT | CASSSGQGGGISNQPQHF
TRBJ2-1 | TRBV29-1 | - | - | TGCAGCGTTGAAGATTATATAGCGGGACAGTACAATGAGCAGTTCTTC | CSVEDYIAGQYNEQFF
TRBJ1-1 | TRBV29-1 | - | - | TGCAGCGCCAACGGGGGGGACACTGAAGCTTTCTTT | CSANGGDTEAFF
TRBJ2-5 | TRBV28 | TRBD2 | - | TGTGCCAGCAGGCCTACGTGGGCGCCCGGGACTAGCGTAAACCAAGAGACCCAGTACTTC | CASRPTWAPGTSVNQETQYF
TRBJ2-7 | TRBV7-3 | - | - | TGTGCCAGCAGCTTATCGGGCAGCTCCTACGAGCAGTACTTC | CASSLSGSSYEQYF